The rows below give T cell receptor beta chains drawn from one sample of a study of T cells after yellow fever vaccination. TCRdb reanalysed the 5' RACE reads using MiXCR and keeps one entry per CDR3 protein. The data contain approximately 300,000 distinct CDR3 sequences, approximately 9% of them singletons. Sequenced material: PBMCs, taken on the day of the first yellow fever vaccination. The origin of the receptors is a man between 18 and 35 years old who received the YFV17D yellow fever vaccine. CDR3s include the opening cysteine and the closing phenylalanine or tryptophan. The order of the fields is V gene, CDR3 protein.

TRBV11-2 | CASSPLAGVDTQYF
TRBV7-9 | CASSQEGNQPQHF
TRBV20-1 | CSAISYSDTEQYF
TRBV11-2 | CASKHRGFYEQYF
TRBV12-3/TRBV12-4 | CASSSHPQKQPQHF
TRBV7-9 | CASSLEGGRSYNEQFF
TRBV10-3 | CAISDRLAETQYF
TRBV7-9 | CASSLVRLSTDTQYF
TRBV5-1 | CASSGRTTGRTDTQYF
TRBV10-3 | CAIRWEGKETQYF
TRBV7-8 | CASSMPSVNTGELFF